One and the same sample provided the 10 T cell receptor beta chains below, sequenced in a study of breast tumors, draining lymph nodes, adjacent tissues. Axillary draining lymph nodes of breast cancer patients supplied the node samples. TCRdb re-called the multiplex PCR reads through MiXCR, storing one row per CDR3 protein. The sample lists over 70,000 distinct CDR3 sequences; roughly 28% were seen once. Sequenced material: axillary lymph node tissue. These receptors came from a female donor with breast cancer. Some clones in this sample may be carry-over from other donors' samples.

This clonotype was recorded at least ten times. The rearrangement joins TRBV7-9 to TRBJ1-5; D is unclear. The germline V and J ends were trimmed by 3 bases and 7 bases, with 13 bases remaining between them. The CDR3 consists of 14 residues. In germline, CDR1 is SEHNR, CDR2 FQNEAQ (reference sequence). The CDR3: CASSLGGLRQPQHF. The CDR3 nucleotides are TGTGCCAGCAGCTTGGGTGGGCTGAGGCAGCCCCAGCATTTT.

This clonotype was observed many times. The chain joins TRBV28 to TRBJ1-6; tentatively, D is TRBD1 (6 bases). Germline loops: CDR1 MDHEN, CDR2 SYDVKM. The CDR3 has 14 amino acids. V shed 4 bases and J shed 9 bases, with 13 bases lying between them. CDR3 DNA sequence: TGTGCCAGCAGTTCGGAGTACAGGGTTTCACCCCTCCACTTT. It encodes CASSSEYRVSPLHF.

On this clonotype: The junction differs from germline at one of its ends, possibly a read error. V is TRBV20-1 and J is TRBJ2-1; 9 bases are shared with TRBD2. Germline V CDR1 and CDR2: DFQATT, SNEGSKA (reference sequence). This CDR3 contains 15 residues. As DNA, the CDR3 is TGCAGTGCTAGAACGACTAGCGGAGGTGGGAATGAGCAGCTCTTC. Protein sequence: CSARTTSGGGNEQLF.

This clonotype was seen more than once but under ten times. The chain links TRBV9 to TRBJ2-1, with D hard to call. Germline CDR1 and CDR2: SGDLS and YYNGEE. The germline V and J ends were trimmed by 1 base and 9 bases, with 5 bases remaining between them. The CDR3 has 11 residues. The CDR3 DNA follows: TGTGCCAGCAGCGTAACGGGTGAGCAGTTCTTC. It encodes CASSVTGEQFF.

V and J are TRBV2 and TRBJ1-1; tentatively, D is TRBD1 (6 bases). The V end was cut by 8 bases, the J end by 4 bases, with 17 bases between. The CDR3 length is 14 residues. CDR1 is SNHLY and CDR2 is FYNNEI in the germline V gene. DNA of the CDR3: TGTGCCAGCCAGATGGATAGGGGGGGCACTGAAGCTTTCTTT. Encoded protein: CASQMDRGGTEAFF.

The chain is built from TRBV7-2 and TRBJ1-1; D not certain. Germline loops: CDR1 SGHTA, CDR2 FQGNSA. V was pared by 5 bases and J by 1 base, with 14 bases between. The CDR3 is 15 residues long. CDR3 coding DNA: TGTGCCAGCAGCCGCCTGGATGTAACGAACACTGAAGCTTTCTTT. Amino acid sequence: CASSRLDVTNTEAFF.

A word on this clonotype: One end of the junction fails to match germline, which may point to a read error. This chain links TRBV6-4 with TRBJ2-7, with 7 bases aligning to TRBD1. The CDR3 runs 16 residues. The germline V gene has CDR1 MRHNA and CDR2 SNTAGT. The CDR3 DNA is TGTGCCAGCAGTGACCCTACCCGGACAGGATACTACGAGCAGTGCTTC. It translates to CASSDPTRTGYYEQCF.

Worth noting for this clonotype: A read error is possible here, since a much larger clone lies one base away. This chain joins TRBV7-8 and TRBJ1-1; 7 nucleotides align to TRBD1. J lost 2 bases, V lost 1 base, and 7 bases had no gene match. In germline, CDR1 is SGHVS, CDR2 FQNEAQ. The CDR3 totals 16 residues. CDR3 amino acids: CASSLVTGNLNTEAFF. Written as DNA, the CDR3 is TGTGCCAGCAGCTTAGTGACAGGGAACCTTAACACTGAAGCTTTCTTT.

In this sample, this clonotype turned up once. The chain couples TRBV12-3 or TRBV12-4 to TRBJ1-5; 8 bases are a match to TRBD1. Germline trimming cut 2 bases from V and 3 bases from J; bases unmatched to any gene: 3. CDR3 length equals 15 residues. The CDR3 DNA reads TGTGCCAGCAGTTTATCGGGACAGGACAATCAGCCCCAGCATTTT. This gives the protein CASSLSGQDNQPQHF.

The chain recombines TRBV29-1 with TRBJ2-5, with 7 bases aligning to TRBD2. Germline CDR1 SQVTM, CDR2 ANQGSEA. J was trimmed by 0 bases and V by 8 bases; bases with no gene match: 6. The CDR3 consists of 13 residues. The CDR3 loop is CSSGLLNQETQYF. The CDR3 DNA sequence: TGCAGCTCGGGACTATTGAACCAAGAGACCCAGTACTTC.